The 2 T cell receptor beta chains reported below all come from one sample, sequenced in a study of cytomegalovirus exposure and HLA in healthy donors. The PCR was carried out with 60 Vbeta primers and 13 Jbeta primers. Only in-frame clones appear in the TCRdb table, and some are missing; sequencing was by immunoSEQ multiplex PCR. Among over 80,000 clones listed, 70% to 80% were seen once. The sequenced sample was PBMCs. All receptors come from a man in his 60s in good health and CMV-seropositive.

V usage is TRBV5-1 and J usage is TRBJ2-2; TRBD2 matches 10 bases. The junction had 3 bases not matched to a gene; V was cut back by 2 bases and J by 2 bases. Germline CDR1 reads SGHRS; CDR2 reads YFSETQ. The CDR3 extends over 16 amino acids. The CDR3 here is CASSFTSGVNTGELFF. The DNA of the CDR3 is TGCGCCAGCAGCTTCACTAGCGGGGTAAACACCGGGGAGCTGTTTTTT.

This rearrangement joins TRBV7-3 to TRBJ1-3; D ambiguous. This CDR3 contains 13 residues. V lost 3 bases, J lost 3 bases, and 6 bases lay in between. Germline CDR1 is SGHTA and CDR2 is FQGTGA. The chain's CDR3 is CASSFGIGNTIYF. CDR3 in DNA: TGTGCCAGCAGCTTTGGCATTGGAAACACCATATATTTT.